Described below is a single TCR beta chain sequence and its context. This sample is drawn from a study of T cells in Graves' hyperthyroidism and ophthalmopathy. Study at large: At the time of initial diagnosis and before any treatment, peripheral blood was collected.

TCR beta CDR3 sequences were amplified from RNA transcripts. First-round RT-PCR targeting the TCR CDR3 was performed with the HTBI primer set. TCRdb fed the multiplex PCR reads into MiXCR, producing one record per CDR3 protein. The sample holds over 500,000 distinct CDR3 sequences, 13% to 15% seen once. Germline V gene data show CDR1 as SGHKS and CDR2 as YYEKEE (reference sequence). The CDR3 extends over 18 amino acids. Trimming took 6 bases from V and 5 from J; bases not matched to a gene: 17. Patients aged 18 to 65 had newly diagnosed hyperthyroidism lasting under 2 months. The chain combines TRBV5-5 with TRBJ2-7; 13 bases are shared with TRBD2. This sequence originates from a woman aged 40 to 49 with Graves' hyperthyroidism. Material for sequencing was blood. The CDR3 protein is CASIELRLTSGRNNEQYF. For the CDR3, the DNA is TGTGCCAGCATCGAGCTTCGATTGACTAGCGGGAGGAACAACGAGCAGTACTTC. Supplemented by reference TRBV5-5 and TRBJ2-7, the full variable domain reads DAGVTQSPTHLIKTRGQQVTLRCSPISGHKSVSWYQQVLGQGPQFIFQYYEKEERGRGNFPDRFSARQFPNYSSELNVNALLLGDSALYLCASIELRLTSGRNNEQYFGPGTRLTVT.